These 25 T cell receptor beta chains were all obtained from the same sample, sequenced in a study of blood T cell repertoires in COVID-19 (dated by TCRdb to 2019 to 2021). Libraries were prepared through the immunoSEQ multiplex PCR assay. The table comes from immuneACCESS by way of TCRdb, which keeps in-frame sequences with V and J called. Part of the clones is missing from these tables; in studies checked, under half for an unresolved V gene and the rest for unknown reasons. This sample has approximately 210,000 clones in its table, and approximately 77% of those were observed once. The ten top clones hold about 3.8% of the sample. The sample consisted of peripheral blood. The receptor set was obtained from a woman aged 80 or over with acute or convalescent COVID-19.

CDR3 protein: CASTDTALVLHF. CDR3 DNA sequence: TGTGCCAGCACGGACACGGCCCTAGTTCTCCACTTT. This chain connects TRBV2 to TRBJ1-6; perhaps TRBD1 as D (5 bases). This CDR3 region has 12 residues. Per the germline V gene, CDR1 is SNHLY and CDR2 is FYNNEI. Between the trimmed V and J ends, which lost 7 bases and 16 bases, there was a span of 17 bases. Filled out from reference TRBV2 and TRBJ1-6, the complete variable domain reads EPEVTQTPSHQVTQMGQEVILRCVPISNHLYFYWYRQILGQKVEFLVSFYNNEISEKSEIFDDQFSVERPDGSNFTLKIRSTKLEDSAMYFCASTDTALVLHFGNGTRLTVT.

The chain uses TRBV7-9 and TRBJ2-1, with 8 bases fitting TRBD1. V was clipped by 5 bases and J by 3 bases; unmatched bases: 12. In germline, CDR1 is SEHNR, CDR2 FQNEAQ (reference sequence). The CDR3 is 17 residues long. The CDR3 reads CASSRPTGGKYYNEQFF. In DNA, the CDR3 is TGTGCCAGCAGCCGTCCCACAGGGGGAAAATACTACAATGAGCAGTTCTTC.

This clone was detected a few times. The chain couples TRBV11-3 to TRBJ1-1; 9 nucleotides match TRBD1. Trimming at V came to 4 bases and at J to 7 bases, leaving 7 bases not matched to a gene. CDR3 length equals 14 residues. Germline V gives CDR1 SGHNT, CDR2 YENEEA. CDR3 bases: TGTGCCAGCAGCTACAGGGGGCCGGCGGATGAAGCTTTCTTT. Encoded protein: CASSYRGPADEAFF.

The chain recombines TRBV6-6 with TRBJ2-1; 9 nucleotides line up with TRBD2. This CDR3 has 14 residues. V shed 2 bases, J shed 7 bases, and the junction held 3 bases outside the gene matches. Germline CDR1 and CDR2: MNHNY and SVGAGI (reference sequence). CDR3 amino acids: CASSYPTSGNEQFF. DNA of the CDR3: TGTGCCAGCAGTTACCCCACTAGCGGGAATGAGCAGTTCTTC.

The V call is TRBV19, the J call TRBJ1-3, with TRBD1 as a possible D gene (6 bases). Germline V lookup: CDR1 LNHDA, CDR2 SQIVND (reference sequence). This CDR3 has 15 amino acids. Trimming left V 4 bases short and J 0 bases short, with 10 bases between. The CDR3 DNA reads TGTGCCAGTAGTACCACAGGGAACTCTGGAAACACCATATATTTT. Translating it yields CASSTTGNSGNTIYF.

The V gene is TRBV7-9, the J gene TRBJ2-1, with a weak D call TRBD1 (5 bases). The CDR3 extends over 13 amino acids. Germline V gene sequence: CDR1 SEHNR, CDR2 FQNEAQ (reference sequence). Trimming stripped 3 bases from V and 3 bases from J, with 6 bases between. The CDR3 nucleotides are TGTGCCAGCAGCTTTGACAGCTACAATGAGCAGTTCTTC. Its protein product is CASSFDSYNEQFF.

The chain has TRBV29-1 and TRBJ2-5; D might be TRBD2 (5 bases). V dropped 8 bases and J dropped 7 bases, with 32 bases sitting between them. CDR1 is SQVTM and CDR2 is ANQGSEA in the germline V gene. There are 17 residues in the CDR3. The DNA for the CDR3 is TGCAGCTTCACCCCCCATGGACGGGGAGCTGTTGACGGGACCCAGTACTTC. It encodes CSFTPHGRGAVDGTQYF.

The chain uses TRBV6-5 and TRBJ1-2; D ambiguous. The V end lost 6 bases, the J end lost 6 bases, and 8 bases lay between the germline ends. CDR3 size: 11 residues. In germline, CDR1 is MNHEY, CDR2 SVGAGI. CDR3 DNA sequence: TGTGCCAGCAGCCCCCGGGATGGCTACACCTTC. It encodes CASSPRDGYTF.

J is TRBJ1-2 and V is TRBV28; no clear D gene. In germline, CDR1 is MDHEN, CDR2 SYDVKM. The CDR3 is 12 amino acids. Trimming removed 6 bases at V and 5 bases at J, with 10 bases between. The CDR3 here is CASRLSPYGYTF. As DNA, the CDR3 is TGTGCCAGCAGACTTTCACCATATGGCTACACCTTC.

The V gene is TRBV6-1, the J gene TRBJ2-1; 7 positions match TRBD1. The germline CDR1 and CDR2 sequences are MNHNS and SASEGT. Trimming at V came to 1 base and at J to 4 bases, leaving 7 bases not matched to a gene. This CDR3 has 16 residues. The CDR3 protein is CASSEERTGFYNEQFF. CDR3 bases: TGTGCCAGCAGTGAAGAACGGACAGGCTTTTACAATGAGCAGTTCTTC.

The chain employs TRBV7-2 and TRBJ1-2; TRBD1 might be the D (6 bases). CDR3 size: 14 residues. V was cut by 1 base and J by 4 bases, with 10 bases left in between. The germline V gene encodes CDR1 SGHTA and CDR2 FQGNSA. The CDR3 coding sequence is TGTGCCAGCAGCTTAGGTGGCAGGGGCTATGGCTACACCTTC. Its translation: CASSLGGRGYGYTF.

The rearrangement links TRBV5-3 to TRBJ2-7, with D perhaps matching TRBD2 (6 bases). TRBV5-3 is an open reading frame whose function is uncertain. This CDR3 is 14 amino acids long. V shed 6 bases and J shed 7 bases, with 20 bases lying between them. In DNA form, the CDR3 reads TGTGCCAGAAAGTTGGGAACACACCGGGGGGAGCAGTACTTC. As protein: CARKLGTHRGEQYF.

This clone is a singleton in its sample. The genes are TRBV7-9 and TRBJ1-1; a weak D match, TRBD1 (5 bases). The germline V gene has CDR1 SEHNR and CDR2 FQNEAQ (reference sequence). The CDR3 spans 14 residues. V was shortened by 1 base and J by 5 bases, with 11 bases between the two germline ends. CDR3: CASSLGLGGTEAFF. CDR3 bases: TGTGCCAGCAGCTTAGGATTGGGGGGGACTGAAGCTTTCTTT.

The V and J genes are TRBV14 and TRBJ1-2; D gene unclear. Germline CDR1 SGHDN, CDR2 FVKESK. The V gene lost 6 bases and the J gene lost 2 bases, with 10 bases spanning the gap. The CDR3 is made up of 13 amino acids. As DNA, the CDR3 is TGTGCCAGCAGTCAGGCATACAACTATGGCTACACCTTC. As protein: CASSQAYNYGYTF.

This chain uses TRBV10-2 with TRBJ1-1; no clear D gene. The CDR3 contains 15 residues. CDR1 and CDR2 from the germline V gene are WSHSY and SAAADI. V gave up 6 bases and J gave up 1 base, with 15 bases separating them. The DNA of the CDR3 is TGCGCCAGCAGCCGAGAGGGCAACGGGAACACTGAAGCTTTCTTT. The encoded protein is CASSREGNGNTEAFF.

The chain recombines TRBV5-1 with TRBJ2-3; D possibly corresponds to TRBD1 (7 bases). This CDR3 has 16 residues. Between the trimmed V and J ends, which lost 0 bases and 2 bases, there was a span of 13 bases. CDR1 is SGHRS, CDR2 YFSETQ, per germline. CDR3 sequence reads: CASSLEGRGDTDTQYF. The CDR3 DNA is TGCGCCAGCAGCTTGGAAGGCAGGGGGGACACAGATACGCAGTATTTT.

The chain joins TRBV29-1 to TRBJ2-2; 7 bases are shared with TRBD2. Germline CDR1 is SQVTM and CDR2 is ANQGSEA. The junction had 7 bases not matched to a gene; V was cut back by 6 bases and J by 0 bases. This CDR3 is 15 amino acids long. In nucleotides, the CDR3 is TGCAGCGTCCATAAGGGAGGGGCGAACACCGGGGAGCTGTTTTTT. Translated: CSVHKGGANTGELFF.

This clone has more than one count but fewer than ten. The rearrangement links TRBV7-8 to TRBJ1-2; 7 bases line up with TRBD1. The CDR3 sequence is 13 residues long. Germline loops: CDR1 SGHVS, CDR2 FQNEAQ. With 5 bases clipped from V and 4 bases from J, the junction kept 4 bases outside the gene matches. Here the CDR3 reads CASSGDRFYGYTF. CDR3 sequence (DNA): TGTGCCAGCAGCGGGGACAGATTCTATGGCTACACCTTC.

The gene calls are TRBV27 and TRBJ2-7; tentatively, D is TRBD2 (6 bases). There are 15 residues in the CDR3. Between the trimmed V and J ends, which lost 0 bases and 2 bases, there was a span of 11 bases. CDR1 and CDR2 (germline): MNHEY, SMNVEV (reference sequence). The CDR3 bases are TGTGCCAGCAGTTTATCGTGGACTACTACCTACGAGCAGTACTTC. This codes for CASSLSWTTTYEQYF.

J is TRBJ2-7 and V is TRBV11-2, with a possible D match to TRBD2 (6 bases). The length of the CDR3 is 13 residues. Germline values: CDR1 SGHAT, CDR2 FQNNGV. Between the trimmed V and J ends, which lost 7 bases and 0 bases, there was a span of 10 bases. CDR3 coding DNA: TGTGCCAGCAATCGGGGGAGCTCCTACGAGCAGTACTTC. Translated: CASNRGSSYEQYF.

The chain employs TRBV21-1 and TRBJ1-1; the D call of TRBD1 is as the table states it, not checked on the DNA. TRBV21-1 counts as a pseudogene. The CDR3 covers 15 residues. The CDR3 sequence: CASSNGQGQNTEAFF. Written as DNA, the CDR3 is TGTGCCAGCAGCAATGGACAGGGGCAGAACACTGAAGCTTTCTTT.

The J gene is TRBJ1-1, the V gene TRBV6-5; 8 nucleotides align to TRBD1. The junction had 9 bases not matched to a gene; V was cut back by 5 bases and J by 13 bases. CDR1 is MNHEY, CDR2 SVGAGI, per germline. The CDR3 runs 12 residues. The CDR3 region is CASSRTGSRVFF. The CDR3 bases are TGTGCCAGCAGTCGGACAGGGTCAAGGGTTTTCTTT.

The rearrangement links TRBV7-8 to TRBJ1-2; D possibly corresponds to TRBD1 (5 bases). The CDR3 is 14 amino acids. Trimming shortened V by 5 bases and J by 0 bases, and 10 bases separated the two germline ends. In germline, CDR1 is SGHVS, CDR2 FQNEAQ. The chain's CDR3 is CASSLWGANYGYTF. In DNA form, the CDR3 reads TGTGCCAGCAGCCTTTGGGGGGCTAACTATGGCTACACCTTC.

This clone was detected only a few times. The CDR3 nucleotides are TGTGCCAGCAGTCCGACGGGACAGACTAATGAAAAACTGTTTTTT. Its protein product is CASSPTGQTNEKLFF. The V gene is TRBV4-2, the J gene TRBJ1-4; TRBD1 matches 7 bases. The CDR3 has 15 amino acids. CDR1 is LGHNA and CDR2 is YNFKEQ in the germline V gene. J lost 2 bases, V lost 6 bases, and 6 bases had no gene match.

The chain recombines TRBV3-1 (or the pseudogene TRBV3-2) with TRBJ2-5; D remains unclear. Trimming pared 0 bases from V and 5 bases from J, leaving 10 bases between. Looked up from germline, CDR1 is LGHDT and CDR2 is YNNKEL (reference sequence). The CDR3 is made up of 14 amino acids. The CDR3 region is CASSQDLAVETQYF. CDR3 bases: TGTGCCAGCAGCCAAGATCTGGCCGTGGAGACCCAGTACTTC.